The 9 T cell receptor beta chains given below trace back to one sample, sequenced in a study of blood T cells in healthy people across ages (dated by TCRdb to the mid-2010s). Library method: 5' RACE. TCRdb names Illumina HiSeq 2500 as the instrument used. A second PCR of 7 to 11 cycles was run with a J-beta primer mix and a sample-barcoded 5' primer. TCRdb cleaned the public reads at Q25 with fastp, built clones with MiXCR and kept in-frame beta chains. Entries that share a CDR3 protein sequence are merged under the most common genes and DNA. The sample table lists 800,000 or so distinct CDR3 sequences, roughly 25% of them with a count of one. The ten top clones hold more than 3% of the sample. These data also formed part of another study, on T cells of mothers and their children.

Material: blood. Every receptor here comes from a boy aged 5-17 years in good health.

This clonotype was picked up a small number of times. The rearrangement uses TRBV10-3 and TRBJ1-2; TRBD1 matches at 12 bases. CDR3 length: 13 residues. The ends lost 11 bases at V and 8 bases at J; junction bases unmatched: 9. CDR1 is ENHRY, CDR2 SYGVKD, per germline. The CDR3 sequence: CARGTGGAEGYTF. CDR3 nucleotide sequence: TGTGCCCGCGGGACAGGGGGCGCGGAAGGCTACACCTTC.

The chain carries TRBV7-2 and TRBJ2-3; D not resolved. Germline CDR1 SGHTA, CDR2 FQGNSA. CDR3 length equals 12 residues. V was cut by 4 bases and J by 6 bases, with 8 bases left in between. CDR3 bases: TGTGCCAGCAGCTCCAGGTGGGATACGCAGTATTTT. This translates into CASSSRWDTQYF.

The chain couples TRBV7-8 to TRBJ1-1; possible D gene TRBD1, 5 bases. Trimming left V 1 base short and J 8 bases short, with 8 bases between. The CDR3 spans 12 residues. CDR1 is SGHVS, CDR2 FQNEAQ, per germline. The CDR3 DNA reads TGTGCCAGCAGCTTAGATCCAGGGGAAGCTTTCTTT. Amino acid sequence: CASSLDPGEAFF.

This clonotype has a handful of counts. The gene calls are TRBV10-3 and TRBJ2-7, with a possible D match to TRBD1 (6 bases). With 1 base removed from V and 0 bases from J, the gap between germline ends came to 13 bases. This CDR3 has 16 amino acids. CDR1 is ENHRY and CDR2 is SYGVKD in the germline V gene. The CDR3 nucleotides read TGTGCCATCAGTGAGTTGGGGACAACGAGCTCCTACGAGCAGTACTTC. This gives the protein CAISELGTTSSYEQYF.

This clonotype was detected ten times or more. The chain links TRBV6-4 to TRBJ2-3, with 7 bases identical to TRBD2. V shed 4 bases, J shed 4 bases, and the junction held 8 bases outside the gene matches. The CDR3 totals 15 residues. Germline V gives CDR1 MRHNA, CDR2 SNTAGT. The CDR3, as DNA: TGTGCCAGCAGTGTTCGAGCGGGGACCCCAGATACGCAGTATTTT. The encoded protein is CASSVRAGTPDTQYF.

The chain recombines TRBV3-1 with TRBJ2-5; 9 bases are a match to TRBD2. The germline V gene has CDR1 LGHDT and CDR2 YNNKEL (reference sequence). The trim removed 4 bases at V and 1 base at J, leaving 4 bases unmatched. The CDR3 loop spans 15 amino acids. The DNA of the CDR3 is TGTGCCAGCAGCCCAAGCGGGGGGCCCCAAGAGACCCAGTACTTC. Translated: CASSPSGGPQETQYF.

The table lists this clonotype with many counts. This rearrangement joins TRBV9 to TRBJ2-5, with 15 bases aligning to TRBD2. Germline CDR1 SGDLS, CDR2 YYNGEE. The CDR3 runs to 15 residues. V lost 3 bases, J lost 4 bases, and 1 base stayed unmatched. CDR3 in amino acids: CASSAGLAGGETQYF. Here the CDR3 DNA reads TGTGCCAGCAGCGCGGGACTAGCGGGAGGAGAGACCCAGTACTTC.

This clonotype was seen more than once but under ten times. The J gene is TRBJ2-5, the V gene TRBV7-9, with unresolved D. TRBJ2-1 matches the DNA end more closely, so the J call is doubtful. This CDR3 region has 13 residues. Germline lookup yields CDR1 SEHNR and CDR2 FQNEAQ (reference sequence). The CDR3 bases are TGTGCCAGCAGCTTAACCCGGGTTGGGGAGCAGTTCTTC. It specifies CASSLTRVGEQFF.

As concerns this clonotype: Lacking the conserved final phenylalanine or tryptophan, this CDR3 likely reflects a read error. This chain links TRBV5-1 with TRBJ2-6; D might be TRBD1 (5 bases). Trimming removed 4 bases from V and 4 bases from J, with 12 bases in between. The CDR3 spans 15 residues. Germline V gene data show CDR1 as SGHRS and CDR2 as YFSETQ. The chain's CDR3 is CASSVQGSGANVLTY. CDR3 DNA sequence: TGCGCCAGCAGCGTGCAGGGCTCCGGGGCCAACGTCCTGACTTAC.